This T cell receptor beta chain derives from a study of metastatic and nonmetastatic thyroid tumors. No patient had received any treatment before thyroid surgery. As originally analysed: What underpinned the distant-metastasis classifier for papillary thyroid cancer was the set of CDR3 differences across clinicopathological groups. MiXCR re-clonotyped the PCR reads for TCRdb. For this entry, the V and J calls and clone size follow TCRdb and not the study's own pipeline. The sample consists of roughly 64,000 clones, approximately 4.1% of them appearing once. The CDR3 runs 13 residues. CDR1 and CDR2 from the germline V gene are SNHLY and FYNNEI. The ends were cut back, 7 bases at V and 1 base at J, with 10 bases in the middle. This clone was detected many times.

The TCR comes from a female donor with papillary thyroid cancer or a benign thyroid nodule (not recorded which). Some clones in this sample may be carry-over from other donors' samples. What was sequenced was blood. The chain recombines TRBV2 with TRBJ1-1, with D uncertain. The CDR3 loop is CASNDGGNTEAFF. In DNA, the CDR3 is TGTGCCAGCAACGATGGTGGGAACACTGAAGCTTTCTTT.